The 29 T cell receptor beta chains below come from one sample, sequenced in a study of control samples from healthy donors and cancer patients (TCRdb year 2020). The library was generated by the immunoSEQ multiplex PCR assay. Sourced from immuneACCESS, this table was stored by TCRdb with only in-frame sequences that have V and J called. A share of the clones is absent; for the studies checked, an unresolved V gene accounts for under half, and the remainder has no known explanation. For this sample the table gives about 180,000 clones, of which over 85% were detected only once. The ten largest account for 1.4% of the sample. Sequenced: blood. Receptor source: a man aged 25 to 40 in good health.

The J gene is TRBJ1-1, the V gene TRBV19; no clear D gene. Trimming took 5 bases from V and 4 from J, leaving 20 bases between them. Germline V CDR1 and CDR2: LNHDA, SQIVND (reference sequence). CDR3 length: 16 residues. CDR3 region: CASSFRPLLKRTEAFF. The CDR3 region has the DNA TGTGCCAGTAGTTTTCGGCCTCTCCTTAAGCGCACTGAAGCTTTCTTT.

The gene calls are TRBV6-5 and TRBJ1-5; a possible D gene is TRBD1 (6 bases). The CDR3 is 13 amino acids. The germline V gene encodes CDR1 MNHEY and CDR2 SVGAGI. The ends were cut back, 10 bases at V and 2 bases at J, with 12 bases in the middle. In DNA, the CDR3 is TGTGCCACCAACAGGGAGGGCAATCAGCCCCAGCATTTT. The encoded protein is CATNREGNQPQHF.

This clone was picked up one time. This chain links TRBV4-1 with TRBJ2-3; 8 bases line up with TRBD2. Germline CDR1 is MGHRA and CDR2 is YSYEKL. Trimming removed 6 bases from V and 5 bases from J; junction bases left unmatched: 10. CDR3 size: 15 residues. The CDR3 here is CASSLGLAQGDTQYF. DNA of the CDR3: TGCGCCAGCAGTCTAGGACTAGCTCAGGGAGATACGCAGTATTTT.

This rearrangement joins TRBV3-1 (or the pseudogene TRBV3-2) to TRBJ2-3, with 15 bases identical to TRBD2. This CDR3 is built from 18 residues. The V segment lost 4 bases and the J segment 6 bases; nucleotides outside the gene matches: 11. Germline values: CDR1 LGHDT, CDR2 YNNKEL (reference sequence). The CDR3 spells CASSLPGLAGGGGDTQYF. The CDR3 bases are TGTGCCAGCAGCCTACCGGGACTAGCGGGAGGCGGTGGGGATACGCAGTATTTT.

This rearrangement joins TRBV4-2 to TRBJ1-6; 9 bases align to TRBD1. The CDR3 spans 15 residues. Germline V gives CDR1 LGHNA, CDR2 YNFKEQ. The V gene end was trimmed by 3 bases and the J gene end by 7 bases; junction bases not matched to a gene: 4. In DNA, the CDR3 is TGTGCCAGCAGCCACCCTGGGACAGGGAATTCACCCCTCCACTTT. This translates into CASSHPGTGNSPLHF.

CDR3 bases: TGTGCCAGCAGTTCCACAGCTTACAATGAGCAGTTCTTC. Protein product: CASSSTAYNEQFF. The genes are TRBV27 and TRBJ2-1; D remains ambiguous. The CDR3 loop spans 13 amino acids. CDR1 MNHEY and CDR2 SMNVEV come from the germline V gene (reference sequence). Trimming stripped 4 bases from V and 4 bases from J, with 8 bases between.

This CDR3 is CASSHVGNTQYF. DNA of the CDR3: TGTGCCAGCAGCCACGTAGGGAACACGCAGTATTTT. The rearrangement uses TRBV7-9 and TRBJ2-3; the D is unclear. The germline V and J ends were trimmed by 5 bases and 9 bases, with 12 bases remaining between them. The CDR3 runs 12 residues. Looked up from germline, CDR1 is SEHNR and CDR2 is FQNEAQ (reference sequence).

The rearrangement links TRBV7-9 to TRBJ2-5; 7 bases fit TRBD1. This CDR3 is built from 15 residues. Trimming cost V 6 bases and J 4 bases; bases outside gene matches: 11. Germline CDR1 SEHNR, CDR2 FQNEAQ (reference sequence). Written as DNA, the CDR3 is TGTGCCAGCAGTCCGGGACAGTTGAATGGAGAGACCCAGTACTTC. Its protein product is CASSPGQLNGETQYF.

The chain has TRBV24-1 and TRBJ1-3, with TRBD1 as a possible D gene (5 bases). The V gene lost 3 bases and the J gene lost 0 bases, with 11 bases spanning the gap. The CDR3 is 16 residues long. Per germline, CDR1 KGHDR and CDR2 SFDVKD. CDR3 nucleotides: TGTGCCACCAGTGATCCGGGACGGAGCTCTGGAAACACCATATATTTT. Protein: CATSDPGRSSGNTIYF.

This clone was counted only a few times. The chain recombines TRBV6-5 with TRBJ1-1; a possible D gene is TRBD1 (6 bases). This CDR3 contains 15 residues. V was cut by 6 bases and J by 1 base, with 15 bases left in between. The germline gives CDR1 MNHEY, CDR2 SVGAGI. The DNA of the CDR3 is TGTGCCAGCAGCACAGGGACCGGAGGGAACACTGAAGCTTTCTTT. This gives the protein CASSTGTGGNTEAFF.

The chain carries TRBV12-3 or TRBV12-4 and TRBJ1-2; no reliable D call. This CDR3 is built from 13 residues. Trimming stripped 0 bases from V and 8 bases from J, with 10 bases between. The CDR3 reads CASSLALGGGYTF. In nucleotides, the CDR3 is TGTGCCAGCAGTTTAGCGCTTGGCGGCGGCTACACCTTC.

This clone was seen more than once but under ten times. This chain joins TRBV3-1 (or the pseudogene TRBV3-2) and TRBJ1-3, with a weak D call TRBD1 (5 bases). V shed 5 bases and J shed 0 bases, with 11 bases lying between them. The CDR3 is made up of 15 amino acids. Germline-derived CDR1 and CDR2 are LGHDT and YNNKEL (reference sequence). The CDR3 spells CASSLRQISGNTIYF. CDR3 nucleotides: TGTGCCAGCAGCTTACGACAGATCTCTGGAAACACCATATATTTT.

This clone has only one observation. This chain links TRBV24-1 with TRBJ2-2, with no clear D. The ends were cut back, 1 base at V and 0 bases at J, with 8 bases in the middle. The CDR3 runs to 16 residues. The germline V gene has CDR1 KGHDR and CDR2 SFDVKD. CDR3 sequence: CATSDLTTSNTGELFF. The CDR3 nucleotides are TGTGCCACCAGTGATTTAACCACCTCGAACACCGGGGAGCTGTTTTTT.

DNA for the CDR3: TGCGCCAGCAGCTTGACGACAAGCGGACAAGTGGGCGGCTACACCTTC. It is translated as CASSLTTSGQVGGYTF. The J gene is TRBJ1-2, the V gene TRBV5-1; tentative D call: TRBD1 (5 bases). The V end lost 1 base, the J end lost 8 bases, and 21 bases lay between the germline ends. Germline-derived CDR1 and CDR2 are SGHRS and YFSETQ. The CDR3 runs 16 residues. Supplemented by reference TRBV5-1 and TRBJ1-2, the full variable domain reads KAGVTQTPRYLIKTRGQQVTLSCSPISGHRSVSWYQQTPGQGLQFLFEYFSETQRNKGNFPGRFSGRQFSNSRSEMNVSTLELGDSALYLCASSLTTSGQVGGYTFGSGTRLTVV.

The chain employs TRBV13 and TRBJ2-7; tentative D call: TRBD2 (6 bases). CDR1 is PRHDT and CDR2 is FYEKMQ in the germline V gene (reference sequence). CDR3 length: 13 residues. Trimming pared 11 bases from V and 0 bases from J, leaving 14 bases between. CDR3 sequence: CASGDFHSYEQYF. CDR3 nucleotides: TGTGCCTCCGGGGACTTCCACTCCTACGAGCAGTACTTC.

The J gene is TRBJ2-2, the V gene TRBV2, with D perhaps assigned TRBD1 or TRBD2 (5 bases each). V lost 4 bases and J 4 bases, leaving 10 bases between the germline ends. The CDR3 consists of 14 residues. From germline, CDR1 is SNHLY and CDR2 FYNNEI. CDR3 nucleotide sequence: TGTGCCAGCAGTGGGGACCATACCACCGGGGAGCTGTTTTTT. This gives the protein CASSGDHTTGELFF. Based on the CDR3 plus reference TRBV2 and TRBJ2-2, the full variable domain is EPEVTQTPSHQVTQMGQEVILRCVPISNHLYFYWYRQILGQKVEFLVSFYNNEISEKSEIFDDQFSVERPDGSNFTLKIRSTKLEDSAMYFCASSGDHTTGELFFGEGSRLTVL.

DNA of the CDR3: TGCGCCAGCAGCCGGGGGAGGGGCTGGGAGACCCAGTACTTC. Translation gives CASSRGRGWETQYF. The J gene is TRBJ2-5, the V gene TRBV4-3, with 7 bases fitting TRBD2. From germline, CDR1 is LGHNA and CDR2 YSLEER. Losses at the gene ends were 4 bases for V and 5 bases for J; bases not matched to a gene: 7. This CDR3 spans 14 amino acids.

This clone was counted only a few times. The gene calls are TRBV14 and TRBJ1-6, with 7 bases aligning to TRBD1. J gave up 6 bases and V 0 bases, and 2 bases lay outside the gene matches. CDR3 length: 15 residues. Germline V lookup: CDR1 SGHDN, CDR2 FVKESK. The CDR3 DNA reads as TGTGCCAGCAGCCAAGAGAGGGGGCGTAATTCACCCCTCCACTTT. This translates into CASSQERGRNSPLHF.

The chain uses TRBV2 and TRBJ2-3, with 12 bases that match TRBD1. The germline gives CDR1 SNHLY, CDR2 FYNNEI. The CDR3 sequence is 14 residues long. The V gene end was trimmed by 5 bases and the J gene end by 6 bases; junction bases not matched to a gene: 3. Here the CDR3 DNA reads TGTGCCAGCAGTCGGGACAGGGGGCCCGATACGCAGTATTTT. Protein: CASSRDRGPDTQYF. Complete variable domain (other parts from reference TRBV2 and TRBJ2-3): EPEVTQTPSHQVTQMGQEVILRCVPISNHLYFYWYRQILGQKVEFLVSFYNNEISEKSEIFDDQFSVERPDGSNFTLKIRSTKLEDSAMYFCASSRDRGPDTQYFGPGTRLTVL.

The chain uses TRBV9 and TRBJ2-3; possible D gene TRBD2, 6 bases. V lost 2 bases, J lost 2 bases, and 18 bases lay in between. The V gene's germline CDR1 is SGDLS and CDR2 YYNGEE. The CDR3 contains 17 residues. As DNA, the CDR3 is TGTGCCAGCAGCGTTGGGGCCCGGGGAGGCCCCACAGATACGCAGTATTTT. Protein: CASSVGARGGPTDTQYF.

The chain is built from TRBV14 and TRBJ2-3, with 11 bases aligning to TRBD2. The CDR3 extends over 17 amino acids. V shed 2 bases and J 7 bases; nucleotides not matched to a gene: 11. CDR1 is SGHDN, CDR2 FVKESK, per germline. The CDR3 loop is CASSQYTTSGSRNTQYF. The CDR3 region has the DNA TGTGCCAGCAGCCAATATACCACTAGCGGGAGTCGAAATACGCAGTATTTT.

The rearrangement links TRBV5-1 to TRBJ1-1, with 10 bases fitting TRBD1. There are 14 residues in the CDR3. The V segment lost 4 bases and the J segment 5 bases; nucleotides outside the gene matches: 5. Germline V gene lookup returns CDR1 SGHRS and CDR2 YFSETQ. CDR3 bases: TGCGCCAGCAGCCAAGACAGGGGGCAAACTGAAGCTTTCTTT. It yields the protein CASSQDRGQTEAFF.

The chain has TRBV9 and TRBJ2-5, with 10 nucleotides matching TRBD2. This CDR3 is 15 amino acids long. With 1 base clipped from V and 5 bases from J, the junction kept 5 bases outside the gene matches. Germline V gene lookup returns CDR1 SGDLS and CDR2 YYNGEE. CDR3 DNA sequence: TGTGCCAGCAGCGTACAAGCGGGGGGGGTGGAGACCCAGTACTTC. Amino acid sequence: CASSVQAGGVETQYF.

The rearrangement links TRBV10-3 to TRBJ1-2, with TRBD1 identical over 9 bases. The CDR3 is 15 amino acids. Germline CDR1 and CDR2: ENHRY and SYGVKD. The V segment lost 5 bases and the J segment 4 bases; nucleotides outside the gene matches: 8. CDR3 bases: TGTGCCATCAGTCCCGGACAGGGGCCTTCCTATGGCTACACCTTC. This sequence encodes CAISPGQGPSYGYTF.

This clone was observed a few times. The chain links TRBV25-1 to TRBJ1-1; D may be TRBD1 (6 bases). Germline CDR1 is MGHDK and CDR2 is SYGVNS. The CDR3 covers 13 residues. The V end lost 8 bases, the J end lost 5 bases, and 15 bases lay between the germline ends. CDR3 coding DNA: TGTGCCAGCCTAGAGGGGGGTAGGACTGAAGCTTTCTTT. Amino acids: CASLEGGRTEAFF.

CDR3: CASSSGQPNQPQHF. DNA for the CDR3: TGTGCCAGCAGCTCCGGACAGCCTAATCAGCCCCAGCATTTT. This chain joins TRBV11-2 and TRBJ1-5; perhaps TRBD1 as D (6 bases). The CDR3 is 14 amino acids. The germline V gene encodes CDR1 SGHAT and CDR2 FQNNGV. The germline V and J ends were trimmed by 4 bases and 4 bases, with 11 bases remaining between them. Variable domain in full (rest from reference TRBV11-2 and TRBJ1-5): EAGVAQSPRYKIIEKRQSVAFWCNPISGHATLYWYQQILGQGPKLLIQFQNNGVVDDSQLPKDRFSAERLKGVDSTLKIQPAKLEDSAVYLCASSSGQPNQPQHFGDGTRLSIL.

The chain links TRBV6-5 to TRBJ1-2; D gene ambiguous. The germline CDR1 and CDR2 sequences are MNHEY and SVGAGI. V dropped 6 bases and J dropped 4 bases, with 18 bases sitting between them. The CDR3 length is 15 residues. Here the CDR3 DNA reads TGTGCCAGCAGCATTGATAGAACCGAGATCTATGGCTACACCTTC. It yields the protein CASSIDRTEIYGYTF.

With respect to this clone: Germline and junction disagree at one end, which may indicate a read error. V is TRBV27 and J is TRBJ2-1, with D tentatively TRBD1 (6 bases). Germline V CDR1 and CDR2: MNHEY, SMNVEV (reference sequence). This CDR3 has 17 residues. The CDR3 region has the DNA TGTGCCAGCAGTGTATCAACAGGGTTTAGGTCCTACAATGAGCAGTTCTTC. Protein: CASSVSTGFRSYNEQFF.

The chain links TRBV20-1 to TRBJ2-7, with 7 bases lining up with TRBD1. Per the germline V gene, CDR1 is DFQATT and CDR2 is SNEGSKA (reference sequence). The length of the CDR3 is 11 residues. Trimming removed 7 bases from V and 3 bases from J; junction bases left unmatched: 3. CDR3: CSGQGNYEQYF. Written as DNA, the CDR3 is TGCAGTGGACAGGGTAACTACGAGCAGTACTTC.